Presented here are 11 T cell receptor beta chains from one specimen sequenced in a study of blood T cell repertoires in COVID-19. The table came from immunoSEQ multiplex PCR; TCRdb's copy has only in-frame clones and leaves some out. The sample has some 300,000 clones, roughly 90% seen once. The sequencing input was PBMCs or T cells enriched from blood (not recorded which). Receptors originate from a woman aged 25 to 39 who had recovered from COVID-19.

J is TRBJ1-1 and V is TRBV14; D unresolved. The CDR3 runs to 12 residues. V was clipped by 4 bases and J by 6 bases, with 9 bases between them. The V gene's germline CDR1 is SGHDN and CDR2 FVKESK. The CDR3 is CASSPPGSEAFF. For the CDR3, the DNA is TGTGCCAGCAGCCCTCCCGGGTCTGAAGCTTTCTTT.

This sequence joins TRBV7-9 and TRBJ2-5, with TRBD1 identical over 8 bases. J gave up 4 bases and V 5 bases, and 15 bases lay outside the gene matches. The CDR3 length is 17 residues. Germline V lookup: CDR1 SEHNR, CDR2 FQNEAQ (reference sequence). The CDR3 bases are TGTGCCAGCAGCCTACGGACAGGGTCGATAGGTGGAGAGACCCAGTACTTC. Translating it yields CASSLRTGSIGGETQYF.

This chain joins TRBV5-1 and TRBJ2-7, with TRBD2 matching 9 bases. The CDR3 has 15 residues. Per germline, CDR1 SGHRS and CDR2 YFSETQ. The J segment lost 1 base and the V segment lost 4 bases, leaving 6 bases of the junction unmatched. CDR3 DNA sequence: TGCGCCAGCAGCGAAGCGGGAGGTAAATCCTACGAGCAGTACTTC. It translates to CASSEAGGKSYEQYF.

The chain uses TRBV5-4 and TRBJ2-3, with 11 bases matching TRBD2. Germline V gene data show CDR1 as SGHNT and CDR2 as YYREEE (reference sequence). The CDR3 sequence is 16 residues long. Trimming took 2 bases from V and 3 from J; bases not matched to a gene: 5. The CDR3 nucleotides are TGTGCCAGCAGCTTTACTAGCGGGAGTGGTACAGATACGCAGTATTTT. Amino acid sequence: CASSFTSGSGTDTQYF.

J is TRBJ1-5 and V is TRBV4-2; 10 bases match TRBD1. The V gene's germline CDR1 is LGHNA and CDR2 YNFKEQ. This CDR3 has 15 amino acids. Losses at the gene ends were 2 bases for V and 8 bases for J; bases not matched to a gene: 6. This chain's CDR3 is CASSQQGQGTEPQHF. The CDR3 region has the DNA TGTGCCAGCAGCCAACAGGGACAGGGGACTGAGCCCCAGCATTTT.

The rearrangement uses TRBV2 and TRBJ1-5; D unresolved. The length of the CDR3 is 13 residues. The ends were cut back, 6 bases at V and 5 bases at J, with 11 bases in the middle. CDR1 is SNHLY and CDR2 is FYNNEI in the germline V gene. The CDR3 coding sequence is TGTGCCAGCAGAAGGAGCCCTGATCAGCCCCAGCATTTT. Translation gives CASRRSPDQPQHF.

The chain employs TRBV4-3 and TRBJ2-5; weak D call: TRBD2 (5 bases). The CDR3 covers 16 residues. V lost 0 bases and J lost 2, with 13 bases in between. The germline V gene encodes CDR1 LGHNA and CDR2 YSLEER. For the CDR3, the DNA is TGCGCCAGCAGCCAAGATTTCCGGGGTACGCAAGAGACCCAGTACTTC. Translation gives CASSQDFRGTQETQYF.

The chain recombines TRBV3-1 (or the pseudogene TRBV3-2) with TRBJ2-7; 7 bases map to TRBD1. This CDR3 contains 18 residues. V lost 1 base and J lost 2; bases outside the gene matches: 14. Germline CDR1 and CDR2: LGHDT and YNNKEL (reference sequence). This chain's CDR3 is CASSQGPRGQAFTYEQYF. The CDR3 region has the DNA TGTGCCAGCAGCCAAGGTCCTCGAGGACAGGCGTTTACCTACGAGCAGTACTTC.

The V gene is TRBV5-4, the J gene TRBJ1-4, with D perhaps matching TRBD1 (5 bases). The CDR3 contains 17 residues. Germline V gene sequence: CDR1 SGHNT, CDR2 YYREEE (reference sequence). The V end lost 4 bases, the J end lost 1 base, and 17 bases lay between the germline ends. The CDR3 sequence: CASSPKGGVLTNEKLFF. In nucleotides, the CDR3 is TGTGCCAGCAGCCCAAAGGGAGGGGTTTTAACTAATGAAAAACTGTTTTTT.

The chain carries TRBV28 and TRBJ2-1, with unresolved D. The germline V and J ends were trimmed by 7 bases and 4 bases, with 17 bases remaining between them. This CDR3 is 15 amino acids long. CDR1 and CDR2 from the germline V gene are MDHEN and SYDVKM. The DNA for the CDR3 is TGTGCCAGCACCCGTTGGAGAGAGGTTTACAATGAGCAGTTCTTC. Encoded protein: CASTRWREVYNEQFF. Combining the CDR3 with reference TRBV28 and TRBJ2-1 gives the whole variable domain DVKVTQSSRYLVKRTGEKVFLECVQDMDHENMFWYRQDPGLGLRLIYFSYDVKMKEKGDIPEGYSVSREKKERFSLILESASTNQTSMYLCASTRWREVYNEQFFGPGTRLTVL.

With respect to this clone: The sample holds other DNA sequences that translate to the same CDR3. The chain carries TRBV9 and TRBJ2-3; no clear D. The CDR3 consists of 11 residues. The V gene's germline CDR1 is SGDLS and CDR2 YYNGEE. The V gene lost 2 bases and the J gene lost 6 bases, with 4 bases spanning the gap. The CDR3 nucleotides are TGTGCCAGCAGCGTGGCTGATACGCAGTATTTT. It yields the protein CASSVADTQYF.